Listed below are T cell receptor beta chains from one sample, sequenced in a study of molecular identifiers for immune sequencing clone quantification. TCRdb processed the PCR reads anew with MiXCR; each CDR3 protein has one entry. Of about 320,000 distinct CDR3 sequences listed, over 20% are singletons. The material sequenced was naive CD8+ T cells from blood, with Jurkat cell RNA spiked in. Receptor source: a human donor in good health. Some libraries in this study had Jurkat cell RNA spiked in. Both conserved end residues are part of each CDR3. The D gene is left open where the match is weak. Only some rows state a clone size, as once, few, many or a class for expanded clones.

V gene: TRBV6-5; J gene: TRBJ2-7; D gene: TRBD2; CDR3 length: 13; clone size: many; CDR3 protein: CASTGGSSYEQYF; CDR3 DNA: TGTGCCAGCACGGGGGGGAGCTCCTACGAGCAGTACTTC
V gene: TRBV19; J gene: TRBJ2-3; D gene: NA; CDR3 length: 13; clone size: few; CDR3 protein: CASSIVTGDTQYF; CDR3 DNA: TGTGCCAGTAGTATAGTAACGGGGGATACGCAGTATTTT
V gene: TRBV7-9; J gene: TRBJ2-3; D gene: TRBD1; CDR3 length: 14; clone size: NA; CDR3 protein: CASSLGQFIDTQYF; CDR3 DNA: TGTGCCAGCAGCTTGGGACAGTTCATAGATACGCAGTATTTT
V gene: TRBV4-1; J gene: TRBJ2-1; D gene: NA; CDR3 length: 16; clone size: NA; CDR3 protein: CASSQEAPVTGLEQFF; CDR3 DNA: TGCGCCAGCAGCCAAGAAGCTCCCGTTACGGGTCTCGAGCAGTTCTTC
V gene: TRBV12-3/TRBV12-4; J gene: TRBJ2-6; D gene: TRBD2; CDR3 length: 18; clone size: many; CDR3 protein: CASSFLAGIHSGANVLTF; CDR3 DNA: TGTGCCAGCAGTTTCCTAGCGGGGATTCACTCTGGGGCCAACGTCCTGACTTTC
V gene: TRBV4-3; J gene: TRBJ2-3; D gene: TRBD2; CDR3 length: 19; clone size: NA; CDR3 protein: CASSQDGDQAGGLPDTQYF; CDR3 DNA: TGCGCCAGCAGCCAAGATGGGGACCAAGCGGGGGGGCTCCCAGATACGCAGTATTTT
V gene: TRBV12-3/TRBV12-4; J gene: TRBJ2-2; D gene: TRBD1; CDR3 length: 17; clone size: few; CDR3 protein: CASSFGPGTVNTGELFF; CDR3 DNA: TGTGCCAGCAGCTTCGGGCCTGGGACAGTGAACACCGGGGAGCTGTTTTTT
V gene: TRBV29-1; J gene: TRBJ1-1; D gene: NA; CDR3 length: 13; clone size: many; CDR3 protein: CSVEWRGNTEAFF; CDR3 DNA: TGCAGCGTTGAGTGGCGGGGGAACACTGAAGCTTTCTTT
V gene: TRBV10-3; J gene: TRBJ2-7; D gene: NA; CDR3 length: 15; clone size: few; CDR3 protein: CAISESTGPSYEQYF; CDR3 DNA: TGTGCCATCAGTGAGTCGACGGGACCTTCCTACGAGCAGTACTTC
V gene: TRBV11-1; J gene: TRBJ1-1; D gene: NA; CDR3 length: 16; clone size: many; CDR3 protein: CASSLAPRWRNTEAFF; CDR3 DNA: TGTGCCAGCAGCTTAGCCCCCCGTTGGAGGAACACTGAAGCTTTCTTT
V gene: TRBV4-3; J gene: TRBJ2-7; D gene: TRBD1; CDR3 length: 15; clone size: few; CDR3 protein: CASSQDVQGAYEQYF; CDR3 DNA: TGCGCCAGCAGCCAAGATGTACAGGGGGCTTACGAGCAGTACTTC
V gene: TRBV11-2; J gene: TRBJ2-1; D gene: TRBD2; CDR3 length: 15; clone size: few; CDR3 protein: CASSFRRERANEQFF; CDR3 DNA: TGTGCCAGCAGCTTTCGGCGGGAGAGGGCCAATGAGCAGTTCTTC
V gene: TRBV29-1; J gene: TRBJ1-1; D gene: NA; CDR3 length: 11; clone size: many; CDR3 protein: CSVVPGTEAFF; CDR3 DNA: TGCAGCGTTGTTCCGGGGACTGAAGCTTTCTTT
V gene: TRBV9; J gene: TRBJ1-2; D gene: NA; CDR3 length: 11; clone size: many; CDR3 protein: CASWGSYGYTF; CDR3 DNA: TGTGCCAGCTGGGGTTCCTATGGCTACACCTTC
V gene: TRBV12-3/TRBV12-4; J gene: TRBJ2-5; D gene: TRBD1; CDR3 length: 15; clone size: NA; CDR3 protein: CASSILTGGQETQYF; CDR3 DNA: TGTGCCAGCAGCATCTTGACAGGGGGCCAAGAGACCCAGTACTTC
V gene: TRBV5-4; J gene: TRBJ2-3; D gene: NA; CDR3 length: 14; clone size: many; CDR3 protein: CASSLAISVYTQYF; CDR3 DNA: TGTGCCAGCAGCTTGGCTATTTCGGTTTATACGCAGTATTTT
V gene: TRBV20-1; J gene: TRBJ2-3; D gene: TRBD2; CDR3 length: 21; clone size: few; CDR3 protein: CSADYSGTSGRVTLSTDTQYF; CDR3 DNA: TGCAGTGCCGATTATTCCGGGACTAGCGGGAGGGTTACGTTGAGCACAGATACGCAGTATTTT
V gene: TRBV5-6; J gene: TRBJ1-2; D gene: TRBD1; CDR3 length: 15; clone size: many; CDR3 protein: CASRMWGQASYGYTF; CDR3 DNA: TGTGCCAGCAGAATGTGGGGACAGGCCTCCTATGGCTACACCTTC
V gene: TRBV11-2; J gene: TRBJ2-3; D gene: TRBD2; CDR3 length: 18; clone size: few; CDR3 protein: CASSLGRTSGGSTDTQYF; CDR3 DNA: TGTGCCAGCAGCTTGGGAAGGACTAGCGGGGGTAGCACAGATACGCAGTATTTT
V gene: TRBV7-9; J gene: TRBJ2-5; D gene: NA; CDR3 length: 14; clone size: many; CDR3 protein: CASSHLQGLETQYF; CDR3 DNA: TGTGCCAGCAGCCATTTACAGGGTCTGGAGACCCAGTACTTC
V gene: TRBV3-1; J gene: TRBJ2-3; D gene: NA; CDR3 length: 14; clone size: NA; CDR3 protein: CASSQPGSTDTQYF; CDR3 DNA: TGTGCCAGCAGCCAACCCGGGAGCACAGATACGCAGTATTTT
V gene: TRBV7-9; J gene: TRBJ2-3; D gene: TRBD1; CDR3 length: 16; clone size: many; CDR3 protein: CASSSTGGVRIDTQYF; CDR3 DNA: TGTGCCAGCAGCTCTACAGGGGGAGTAAGGATAGATACGCAGTATTTT
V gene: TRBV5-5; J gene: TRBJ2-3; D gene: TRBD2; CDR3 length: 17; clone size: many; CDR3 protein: CASSFEWSGGSTDTQYF; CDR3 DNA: TGTGCCAGCAGCTTCGAGTGGTCGGGAGGCTCCACAGATACGCAGTATTTT
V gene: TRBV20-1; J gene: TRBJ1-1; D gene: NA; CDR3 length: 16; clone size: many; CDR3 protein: CSARVWQGPTNTEAFF; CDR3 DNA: TGCAGTGCTAGAGTGTGGCAGGGGCCGACGAACACTGAAGCTTTCTTT
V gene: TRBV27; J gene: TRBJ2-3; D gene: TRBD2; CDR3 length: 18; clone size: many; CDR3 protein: CASSLYGELAVFTDTQYF; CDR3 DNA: TGTGCCAGCAGTTTGTACGGGGAGCTAGCGGTATTCACAGATACGCAGTATTTT
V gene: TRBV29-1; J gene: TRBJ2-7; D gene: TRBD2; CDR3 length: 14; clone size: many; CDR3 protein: CSVELLAGVGEQYF; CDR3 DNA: TGCAGCGTTGAATTACTAGCGGGAGTGGGGGAGCAGTACTTC
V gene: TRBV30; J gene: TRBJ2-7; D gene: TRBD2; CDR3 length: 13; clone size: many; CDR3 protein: CAWSMGGPGEQYF; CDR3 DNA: TGTGCCTGGAGTATGGGAGGGCCGGGGGAGCAGTACTTC
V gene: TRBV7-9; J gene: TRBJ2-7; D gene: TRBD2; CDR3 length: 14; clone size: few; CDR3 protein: CASGSTSGIYEQYF; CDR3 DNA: TGTGCCAGCGGCTCCACTAGCGGTATCTACGAGCAGTACTTC
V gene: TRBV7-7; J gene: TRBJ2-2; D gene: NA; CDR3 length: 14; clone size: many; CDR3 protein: CASSWTVMAGELFF; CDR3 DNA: TGTGCCAGCAGCTGGACGGTTATGGCCGGGGAGCTGTTTTTT
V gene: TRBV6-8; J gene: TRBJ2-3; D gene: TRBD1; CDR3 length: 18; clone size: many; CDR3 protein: CASILRDRGTHGTDTQYF; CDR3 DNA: TGTGCCAGCATTCTCCGGGACAGGGGGACTCACGGCACAGATACGCAGTATTTT
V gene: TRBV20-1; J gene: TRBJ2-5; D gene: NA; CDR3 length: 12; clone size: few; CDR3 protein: CSARVGGETQYF; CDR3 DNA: TGCAGTGCTAGAGTAGGGGGAGAGACCCAGTACTTC
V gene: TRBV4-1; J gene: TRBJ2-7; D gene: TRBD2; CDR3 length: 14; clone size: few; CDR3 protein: CASGHGGGVDEQYF; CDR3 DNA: TGCGCCAGCGGCCATGGCGGGGGGGTCGACGAGCAGTACTTC
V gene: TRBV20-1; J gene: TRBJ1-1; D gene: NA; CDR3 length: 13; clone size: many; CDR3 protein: CSARWQTNTEAFF; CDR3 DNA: TGCAGTGCTAGGTGGCAGACAAACACTGAAGCTTTCTTT
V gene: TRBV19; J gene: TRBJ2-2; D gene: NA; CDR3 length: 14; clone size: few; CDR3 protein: CASSIGTGSGELFF; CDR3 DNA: TGTGCCAGTAGTATAGGAACAGGGTCCGGGGAGCTGTTTTTT
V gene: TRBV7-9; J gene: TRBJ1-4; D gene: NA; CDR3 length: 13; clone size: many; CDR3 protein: CASSLAGHEKLFF; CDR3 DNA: TGTGCCAGCAGCTTGGCCGGGCATGAAAAACTGTTTTTT
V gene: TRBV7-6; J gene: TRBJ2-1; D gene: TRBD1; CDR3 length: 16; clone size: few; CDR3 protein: CASSFLPRQGVGEQFF; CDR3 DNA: TGTGCCAGCAGCTTCCTGCCGAGACAGGGGGTTGGTGAGCAGTTCTTC
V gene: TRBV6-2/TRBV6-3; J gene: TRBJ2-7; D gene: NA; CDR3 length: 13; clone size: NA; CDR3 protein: CAGSYEGFYEQYF; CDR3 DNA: TGTGCCGGCAGTTACGAGGGTTTCTACGAGCAGTACTTC
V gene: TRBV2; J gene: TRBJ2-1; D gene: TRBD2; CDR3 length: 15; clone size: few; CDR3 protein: CASPSRLARYDEQFF; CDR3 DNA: TGTGCCAGCCCTTCACGACTAGCTAGGTACGATGAGCAGTTCTTC
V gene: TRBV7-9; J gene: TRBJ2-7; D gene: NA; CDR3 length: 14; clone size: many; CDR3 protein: CASSLLGSPYEQYF; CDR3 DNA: TGTGCCAGCAGCTTACTGGGGTCCCCCTACGAGCAGTACTTC
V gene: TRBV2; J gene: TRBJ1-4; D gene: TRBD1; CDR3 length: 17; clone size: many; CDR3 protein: CASSEMGPGQGGEKLFF; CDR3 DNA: TGTGCCAGCAGTGAAATGGGACCGGGACAGGGAGGAGAAAAACTGTTTTTT
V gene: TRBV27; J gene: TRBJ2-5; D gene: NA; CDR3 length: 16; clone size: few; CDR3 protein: CASSLTNGPSTETQYF; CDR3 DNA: TGTGCCAGCAGTTTGACTAACGGGCCTTCCACAGAGACCCAGTACTTC
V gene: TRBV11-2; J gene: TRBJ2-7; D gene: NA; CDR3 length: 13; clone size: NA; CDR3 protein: CASSRGAGYEQYF; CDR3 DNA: TGTGCCAGCAGCCGAGGGGCAGGGTACGAGCAGTACTTC
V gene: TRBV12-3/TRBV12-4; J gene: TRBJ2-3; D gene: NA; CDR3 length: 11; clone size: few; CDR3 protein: CASPEGNTQYF; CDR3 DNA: TGTGCCAGCCCTGAGGGAAATACGCAGTATTTT
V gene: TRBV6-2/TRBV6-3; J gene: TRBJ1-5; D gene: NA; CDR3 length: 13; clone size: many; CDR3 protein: CASSWWGGQPQHF; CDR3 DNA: TGTGCCAGCAGTTGGTGGGGAGGGCAGCCCCAGCATTTT
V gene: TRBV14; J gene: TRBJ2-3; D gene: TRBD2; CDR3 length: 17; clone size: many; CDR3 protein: CASSRRNRDYRTDTQYF; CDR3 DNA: TGTGCCAGCAGCCGACGTAACCGGGACTACCGCACAGATACGCAGTATTTT
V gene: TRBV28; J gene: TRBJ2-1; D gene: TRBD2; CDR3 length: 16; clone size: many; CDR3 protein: CASSLGLAGGHNEQFF; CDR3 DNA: TGTGCCAGCAGCCTAGGACTAGCGGGAGGCCACAATGAGCAGTTCTTC
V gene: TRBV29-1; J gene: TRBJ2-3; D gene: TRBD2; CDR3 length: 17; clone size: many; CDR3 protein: CSVPAPGGLKSTDTQYF; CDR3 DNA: TGCAGCGTTCCCGCCCCTGGGGGACTAAAGTCCACAGATACGCAGTATTTT
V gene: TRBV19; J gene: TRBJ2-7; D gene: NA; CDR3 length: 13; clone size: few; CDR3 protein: CASSIGIGYEQYF; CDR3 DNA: TGTGCCAGTAGTATTGGGATCGGGTACGAGCAGTACTTC
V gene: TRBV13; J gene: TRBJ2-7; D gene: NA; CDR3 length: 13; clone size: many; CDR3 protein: CASSSRYPHEQYF; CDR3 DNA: TGTGCCAGCAGTTCCCGCTACCCCCACGAGCAGTACTTC
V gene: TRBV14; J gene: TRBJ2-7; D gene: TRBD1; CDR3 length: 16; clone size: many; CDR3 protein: CASSQHSGTAWDEQYF; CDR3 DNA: TGTGCCAGCAGCCAACACTCCGGGACAGCGTGGGACGAGCAGTACTTC
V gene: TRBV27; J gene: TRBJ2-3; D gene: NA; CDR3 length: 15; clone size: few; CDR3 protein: CASKAVSGDLDTQYF; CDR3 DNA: TGTGCCAGCAAAGCCGTTAGCGGAGATTTAGATACGCAGTATTTT
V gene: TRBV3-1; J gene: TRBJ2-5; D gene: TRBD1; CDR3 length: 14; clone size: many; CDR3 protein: CASSPDRAQETQYF; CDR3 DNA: TGTGCCAGCAGCCCAGACAGGGCCCAAGAGACCCAGTACTTC
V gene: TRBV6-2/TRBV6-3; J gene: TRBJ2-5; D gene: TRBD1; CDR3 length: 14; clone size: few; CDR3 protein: CASRHPGQQETQYF; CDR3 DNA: TGTGCCAGCAGACACCCGGGACAGCAAGAGACCCAGTACTTC
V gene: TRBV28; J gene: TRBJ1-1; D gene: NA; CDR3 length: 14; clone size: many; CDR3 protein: CASSLAAGGTEAFF; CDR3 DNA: TGTGCCAGCAGTTTAGCGGCTGGTGGCACTGAAGCTTTCTTT
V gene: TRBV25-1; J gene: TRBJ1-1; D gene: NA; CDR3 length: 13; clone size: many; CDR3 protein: CASSERRDTEAFF; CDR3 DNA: TGTGCCAGCAGTGAACGACGGGACACTGAAGCTTTCTTT
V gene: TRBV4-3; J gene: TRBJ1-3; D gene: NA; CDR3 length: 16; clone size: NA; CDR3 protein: CASSQESSRIGNTIYF; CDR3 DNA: TGCGCCAGCAGCCAAGAATCGAGCCGGATTGGAAACACCATATATTTT
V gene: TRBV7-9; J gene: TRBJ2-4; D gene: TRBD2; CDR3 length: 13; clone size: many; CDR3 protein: CASSSGGLADHYF; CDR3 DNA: TGTGCCAGCAGCTCAGGGGGACTAGCGGATCACTACTTC
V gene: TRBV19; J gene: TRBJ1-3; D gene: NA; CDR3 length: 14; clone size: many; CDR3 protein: CATSMGSSGNTIYF; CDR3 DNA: TGTGCCACCTCCATGGGGTCCTCTGGAAACACCATATATTTT
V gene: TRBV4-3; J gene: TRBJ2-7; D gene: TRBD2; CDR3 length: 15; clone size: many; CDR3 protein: CASSQDWRGNYEQYF; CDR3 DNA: TGCGCCAGCAGCCAAGACTGGCGGGGGAACTACGAGCAGTACTTC
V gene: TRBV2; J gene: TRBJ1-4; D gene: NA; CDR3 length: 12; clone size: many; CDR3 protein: CASSDYTEKLFF; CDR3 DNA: TGTGCCAGCAGTGATTATACTGAAAAACTGTTTTTT